One sample yielded the 12 T cell receptor beta chains listed below, sequenced in a study of PD-1 blockade in classical Hodgkin lymphoma. Time point noted: newly diagnosed, previously untreated cHL patient sample. Isolation of CD4+ T cells from thawed PBMCs was performed by magnetic negative selection. The assay was immunoSEQ multiplex PCR, and TCRdb's table has in-frame clones only and misses some. Of some 30,000 clones in the sample, about 87% were seen once. Input material: CD4+ T cells from blood. The receptors originated from a human donor with classical Hodgkin lymphoma.

The J gene is TRBJ2-3, the V gene TRBV9; 8 bases map to TRBD2. Trimming removed 8 bases from V and 1 base from J; junction bases left unmatched: 6. CDR1 is SGDLS, CDR2 YYNGEE, per germline. This CDR3 contains 14 residues. The DNA of the CDR3 is TGTGCCAGTGGGAGCGGGAGCGGCACAGATACGCAGTATTTT. This encodes CASGSGSGTDTQYF. The variable domain in full, completed from reference TRBV9 and TRBJ2-3, reads DSGVTQTPKHLITATGQRVTLRCSPRSGDLSVYWYQQSLDQGLQFLIQYYNGEERAKGNILERFSAQQFPDLHSELNLSSLELGDSALYFCASGSGSGTDTQYFGPGTRLTVL.

V and J are TRBV2 and TRBJ1-2; 9 bases map to TRBD1. CDR1 is SNHLY, CDR2 FYNNEI, per germline. V shed 6 bases and J 0 bases; nucleotides not matched to a gene: 8. This CDR3 region has 16 residues. CDR3 loop: CASRPGQGTSNYGYTF. The CDR3 coding sequence is TGTGCCAGCAGACCGGGACAGGGAACGTCTAACTATGGCTACACCTTC.

The chain carries TRBV7-3 and TRBJ2-1; 7 nucleotides line up with TRBD1. Germline V gene lookup returns CDR1 SGHTA and CDR2 FQGTGA. The junction had 5 bases not matched to a gene; V was cut back by 6 bases and J by 0 bases. This CDR3 has 15 residues. The DNA of the CDR3 is TGTGCCAGCAGTCTCTCAGGGGGCTCCTACAATGAGCAGTTCTTC. Translation: CASSLSGGSYNEQFF.

The V and J genes are TRBV6-5 and TRBJ2-2; the match to TRBD2 covers 11 bases. J lost 6 bases, V lost 7 bases, and 4 bases had no gene match. CDR1 is MNHEY and CDR2 is SVGAGI in the germline V gene. The CDR3 is 14 amino acids. The CDR3: CASKVAGGPGELFF. CDR3 bases: TGTGCCAGCAAGGTAGCGGGAGGGCCCGGGGAGCTGTTTTTT.

The V and J genes are TRBV6-5 and TRBJ2-7; tentatively, D is TRBD1 (5 bases). CDR3 length: 14 amino acids. Trimming cost V 1 base and J 6 bases, with 13 bases left between them. Germline assignment: CDR1 MNHEY and CDR2 SVGAGI. CDR3 residues: CASSYFGRVREQYF. The CDR3 nucleotides are TGTGCCAGCAGTTACTTTGGCAGGGTCCGCGAGCAGTACTTC.

The chain carries TRBV30 and TRBJ1-2; 7 nucleotides line up with TRBD1. CDR1 and CDR2 from the germline V gene are GTSNPN and SVGIG (reference sequence). CDR3 length: 14 residues. V was pared by 3 bases and J by 2 bases, with 6 bases of the junction left unmatched. This CDR3 is CAWSWDRPNYGYTF. The CDR3 coding sequence is TGTGCCTGGAGCTGGGACAGACCCAACTATGGCTACACCTTC.

The gene calls are TRBV19 and TRBJ1-2; D is unresolved. This CDR3 region has 15 residues. Germline V gene sequence: CDR1 LNHDA, CDR2 SQIVND (reference sequence). V lost 3 bases and J 0 bases, leaving 11 bases between the germline ends. This CDR3 reads CASSIRYTPNYGYTF. In DNA, the CDR3 is TGTGCCAGTAGTATTAGATACACCCCTAACTATGGCTACACCTTC. The full variable domain, its missing parts supplied by reference TRBV19 and TRBJ1-2, is DGGITQSPKYLFRKEGQNVTLSCEQNLNHDAMYWYRQDPGQGLRLIYYSQIVNDFQKGDIAEGYSVSREKKESFPLTVTSAQKNPTAFYLCASSIRYTPNYGYTFGSGTRLTVV.

The chain recombines TRBV5-1 with TRBJ2-5; D not certain. The J call may be in error: the DNA end matches TRBJ2-7 better. There are 11 residues in the CDR3. Germline assignment: CDR1 SGHRS and CDR2 YFSETQ. In nucleotides, the CDR3 is TGCGCCAGCAGCTTGGACTACGAGCAGTACTTC. Residues: CASSLDYEQYF.

J is TRBJ2-3 and V is TRBV2; no firm D call. V gave up 4 bases and J gave up 2 bases, with 7 bases separating them. Per germline, CDR1 SNHLY and CDR2 FYNNEI. The CDR3 sequence is 13 residues long. The CDR3 region has the DNA TGTGCCAGCAGTGGGAGCAACACAGATACGCAGTATTTT. As protein: CASSGSNTDTQYF.

The V call is TRBV6-6, the J call TRBJ2-3; no clear D gene. Trimming left V 10 bases short and J 4 bases short, with 15 bases between. The CDR3 is 13 amino acids. The germline V gene has CDR1 MNHNY and CDR2 SVGAGI (reference sequence). The CDR3 DNA is TGTGCCACCGGACCCCACACGGCAGATACGCAGTATTTT. Amino acid sequence: CATGPHTADTQYF.

The CDR3 sequence is CAWVEGPPSDRYTF. CDR3 in DNA: TGTGCCTGGGTGGAGGGACCTCCCTCAGATCGCTACACCTTC. V usage is TRBV30 and J usage is TRBJ1-2; possibly TRBD1 for D (5 bases). V lost 5 bases and J lost 9, with 22 bases in between. Looked up from germline, CDR1 is GTSNPN and CDR2 is SVGIG (reference sequence). The CDR3 has 14 residues.

This chain joins TRBV27 and TRBJ2-7; 8 nucleotides agree with TRBD2. Germline V gives CDR1 MNHEY, CDR2 SMNVEV (reference sequence). The CDR3 is 15 amino acids. V gave up 10 bases and J gave up 2 bases; unmatched junction bases: 13. The CDR3 region is CATHVGGAIPYEQYF. CDR3 coding DNA: TGTGCCACCCACGTCGGGGGGGCTATCCCCTACGAGCAGTACTTC.